These T cell receptor beta chains were read from a single sample in a study of patients and donors after allogeneic stem cell transplantation. From the RT-PCR reads, TCRdb called clonotypes with MiXCR, one entry per CDR3 protein. Here the sample spans about 1,900 distinct CDR3 sequences, around 5.1% being singletons. The sample consisted of blood, either unsorted or a sorted T cell fraction (not recorded which). These receptors originate from a human donor who was either an allogeneic HSCT recipient or a stem cell or donor lymphocyte infusion donor (not recorded which). It is not recorded whose cells these are; they may come from a transplant donor. CDR3s include the opening cysteine and the closing phenylalanine or tryptophan. D genes are given only for firm matches. Clone size, where shown, is once, few, many, or a class for clones that have expanded.

TRBJ2-1	TRBV15	.	TRBD1	CATSRDRETGTGNEQFF	TGTGCCACCAGCAGAGATCGAGAGACAGGGACCGGCAATGAGCAGTTCTTC
TRBJ2-5	TRBV11-3	few	TRBD1	CASSLASRGQGQETQYF	TGTGCCAGCAGCTTAGCAAGCCGCGGACAGGGACAAGAGACCCAGTACTTC
TRBJ1-2	TRBV6-1	.	.	CASNRGKDYGYTF	TGTGCCAGCAACCGGGGCAAGGACTATGGCTACACCTTC
TRBJ2-7	TRBV12-3/TRBV12-4	few	TRBD1	CASSFSMRGRGTGQYEQYF	TGTGCCAGCAGTTTTTCTATGAGGGGTCGAGGGACAGGGCAATACGAGCAGTACTTC
TRBJ2-5	TRBV11-2	medium-sized	.	CASSLLQETQYF	TGTGCCAGCAGCTTACTCCAAGAGACCCAGTACTTC
TRBJ2-3	TRBV12-3/TRBV12-4	.	.	CASSFGRTDTQYF	TGTGCCAGCAGTTTTGGACGCACAGATACGCAGTATTTT
TRBJ1-2	TRBV14	few	.	CASSPSGQDINYGYTF	TGTGCCAGCAGCCCTTCTGGGCAGGACATAAACTATGGCTACACCTTC
TRBJ2-5	TRBV5-1	large	TRBD2	CASSSEWEGQETQYF	TGCGCCAGCAGCTCCGAGTGGGAGGGCCAAGAGACCCAGTACTTC
TRBJ1-4	TRBV5-1	large	.	CASSPGQPGEKLFF	TGCGCCAGCAGTCCTGGACAGCCGGGAGAAAAACTGTTTTTT
TRBJ2-3	TRBV7-8	.	TRBD2	CASSLAMSGRVTDTQYF	TGTGCCAGCAGCTTAGCGATGAGCGGGAGGGTTACAGATACGCAGTATTTT
TRBJ2-2	TRBV7-2	.	.	CASSLGDTGELFF	TGTGCCAGCAGCTTAGGGGACACCGGGGAGCTGTTTTTT
TRBJ1-1	TRBV15	medium-sized	.	CATSRDLSTEAFF	TGTGCCACCAGCAGAGATCTTAGCACTGAAGCTTTCTTT
TRBJ2-7	TRBV5-1	medium-sized	.	CASSLTGIYEQYF	TGCGCCAGCAGCTTGACAGGCATCTACGAGCAGTACTTC
TRBJ2-1	TRBV10-1	.	.	CASSEDQRHEQFF	TGCGCCAGCAGTGAGGACCAACGGCATGAGCAGTTCTTC
TRBJ2-1	TRBV6-6	medium-sized	.	CASAMNNEQFF	TGTGCCAGTGCAATGAACAATGAGCAGTTCTTC
TRBJ1-1	TRBV6-4	.	.	CASSDSSWGTEAFF	TGTGCCAGCAGTGACTCATCCTGGGGCACTGAAGCTTTCTTT
TRBJ2-3	TRBV10-3	.	TRBD2	CAISGSGTDTQYF	TGTGCCATAAGCGGGAGCGGCACAGATACGCAGTATTTT
TRBJ2-1	TRBV11-3	.	TRBD2	CASSSGTSGRFNEQFF	TGTGCCAGCAGCTCCGGGACTAGCGGGAGGTTCAATGAGCAGTTCTTC
TRBJ2-3	TRBV6-2/TRBV6-3	few	TRBD2	CASRLAGGNTDTQYF	TGTGCCAGCAGATTAGCGGGAGGTAACACAGATACGCAGTATTTT
TRBJ2-7	TRBV7-9	few	.	CASSLGGREQYF	TGTGCCAGCAGCTTAGGAGGGCGCGAGCAGTACTTC
TRBJ1-1	TRBV5-1	.	.	CASSRGTANTEAFF	TGCGCCAGCAGCCGGGGGACGGCAAACACTGAAGCTTTCTTT
TRBJ2-3	TRBV12-3/TRBV12-4	medium-sized	.	CASSLEYADTQYF	TGTGCCAGCAGTTTAGAGTACGCAGATACGCAGTATTTT
TRBJ2-2	TRBV7-6	large	TRBD2	CASSPGLAGVTGELFF	TGTGCCAGCAGCCCCGGACTAGCGGGAGTCACCGGGGAGCTGTTTTTT
TRBJ1-5	TRBV7-6	medium-sized	.	CASSLGGEANQPQHF	TGTGCCAGCAGCTTAGGCGGGGAGGCCAATCAGCCCCAGCATTTT
TRBJ2-1	TRBV10-3	medium-sized	TRBD1	CAIRSSEGGHEQFF	TGTGCCATCAGGTCCTCGGAAGGGGGCCATGAGCAGTTCTTC
TRBJ2-5	TRBV28	medium-sized	TRBD1	CASSFEDRDQETQYF	TGTGCCAGCAGTTTCGAGGACAGGGATCAAGAGACCCAGTACTTC
TRBJ1-5	TRBV9	once	TRBD1	CASSPWEGAGQPQHF	TGTGCCAGCAGCCCTTGGGAGGGGGCAGGTCAGCCCCAGCATTTT
TRBJ2-7	TRBV10-1	medium-sized	.	CASSDRAYEQYF	TGCGCCAGCAGTGACAGAGCCTACGAGCAGTACTTC